This T cell receptor (beta chain) was observed in a study of blood T cell repertoires in COVID-19 (dated by TCRdb to the early 2020s). The study in broad terms: The collaborator samples originated in the United States, Italy and Spain and spanned the acute and convalescent phases of COVID-19. The material from the prospective study consisted of cDNA or gDNA derived from T cells, B-cell-depleted T cells, or PBMCs. Deeply sampled blood TCRbeta repertoires from subjects exposed to, actively infected with, or recovered from COVID-19 were included in the dataset. A freely available public database, intended as a resource for researchers studying the immune response to SARS-CoV-2, is where the repertoires were released. Samples came from the ongoing ImmuneRACE study (first 160 participants) plus 1,254 subjects from 6 global collaborators. Nearly every sample came with metadata listing a de-identified subject ID, COVID-19 status, age in years and sex. Where HLA class I and class II types were available, the types were taken from metadata supplied by the sample provider, not from assay-based typing. Here is what the overall study found, with its caveats: The quantity of clinical and demographic metadata differed by source and by participant and was supplied without curation.

With regard to this clone: Its recognized antigen is unknown. One base away there is no much larger clone; base qualities are not given.

The immunoSEQ Assay, a bias-controlled multiplex PCR, was used to amplify TCRbeta CDR3 regions from genomic DNA. Concerning the study's data processing: The number of nucleated cells in each sample was estimated from the amplification of reference gene primers within the assay. To quantify the absolute abundance of each unique TCRbeta CDR3 rearrangement, sequence reads were collapsed and filtered. For each sample, productive Simpson clonality was calculated as the square root of Simpson's diversity index over productive rearrangements. TCRdb limited this immuneACCESS table to in-frame rearrangements with V and J called. A share of clones is missing; checked studies link under half to unresolved V genes, and the rest is unexplained. V and J calls and clone size are copied from that table; D and trimming were computed from the DNA. This sample has 360,000 or so clones in its table, and approximately 90% of those were observed once. The leading ten clones occupy approximately 4.1% of the sample.

Taken from cysteine to phenylalanine, the CDR3 has 16 residues. Only the CDR3 portion is preserved as DNA: 48 bases, with reading frame beginning at the first base. The germline V gene encodes CDR1 LNHDA and CDR2 SQIVND (reference sequence). The trim is 1 base for V and 0 bases for J, with a gap of 9 bases between the germline ends. One collaborating source in Seattle enrolled patients during active infection and followed them longitudinally through the course of disease. The collaborating institutions used their own protocols to collect whole blood in K2EDTA tubes. Collaborator samples were shipped for TCRbeta analysis as frozen whole blood, isolated PBMCs, or DNA extracted from either sample type.

This TCR came from a woman aged 60 to 75 with COVID-19, enrolled during active disease. Sequenced input: peripheral blood. The chain links TRBV19 with TRBJ2-2; TRBD1 is possibly the D segment (6 matching bases). The sequenced DNA is TGTGCCAGTAGTATAGTTTGGGGGCCGAACACCGGGGAGCTGTTTTTT. Translated, it gives CASSIVWGPNTGELFF.